A selection of T cell receptor beta chains follows, all from one sample in a study of T cell changes during pregnancy in multiple sclerosis. TCRdb's copy holds only in-frame clones and misses some; the assay was immunoSEQ multiplex PCR. This sample has 90,000 or so clones, with about 91% found just once. This sample comprised peripheral blood, obtained in the first trimester of pregnancy. The origin of the receptors is a female donor in good health, enrolled as a control in a pregnancy study. Each CDR3 is given with its conserved first and last residue. D genes are given only for firm matches. Size is stated for part of the rows, as once, few or many counts, or as a class when the clone is expanded.

v_gene	abundance	j_gene	d_gene	CDR3aa	CDR3nt
TRBV6-1	NA	TRBJ2-1	NA	CASSENEPEFF	TGTGCCAGCAGTGAGAACGAGCCGGAGTTCTTC
TRBV2	NA	TRBJ2-5	TRBD2	CASSDRLAGGQTQYF	TGTGCCAGCAGTGATAGGCTAGCGGGGGGACAGACCCAGTACTTC
TRBV6-4	NA	TRBJ1-2	TRBD1	CASSDSGTGVYGYTF	TGTGCCAGCAGTGATTCCGGGACAGGGGTCTATGGCTACACCTTC
TRBV7-2	NA	TRBJ1-5	NA	CASSRQINQPQHF	TGTGCCAGCAGCCGACAGATCAATCAGCCCCAGCATTTT
TRBV5-5	NA	TRBJ1-2	NA	CASSLVAGAGYGYTF	TGTGCCAGCAGCTTGGTGGCGGGGGCGGGCTATGGCTACACCTTC
TRBV4-3	few	TRBJ2-7	TRBD2	CASSQFRGGYEQYF	TGCGCCAGCAGCCAATTCCGCGGGGGATACGAGCAGTACTTC
TRBV7-2	NA	TRBJ2-1	NA	CASSLGTEQFF	TGTGCCAGCAGCTTAGGGACAGAGCAGTTCTTC
TRBV4-3	NA	TRBJ2-4	TRBD1	CASSQDKGTVRVQYF	TGCGCCAGCAGCCAAGATAAAGGGACAGTTAGAGTTCAGTACTTC
TRBV9	NA	TRBJ1-2	NA	CASSSGGSYTF	TGTGCCAGCAGCTCTGGGGGGAGCTACACCTTC
TRBV6-5	NA	TRBJ2-7	NA	CASRQTWGGATEQYF	TGTGCCAGCAGGCAGACTTGGGGGGGGGCCACCGAGCAGTACTTC
TRBV6-1	NA	TRBJ1-3	TRBD1	CASSDSRTGSSGNTIYF	TGTGCCAGCAGTGATTCGCGGACAGGCAGCTCTGGAAACACCATATATTTT
TRBV12-5	NA	TRBJ2-2	NA	CASGPSGGGHTGELFF	TGTGCTAGTGGTCCCTCTGGCGGGGGCCACACCGGGGAGCTGTTTTTT
TRBV14	NA	TRBJ2-7	NA	CASSQTHHEQYF	TGTGCCAGCAGCCAAACTCACCACGAGCAGTACTTC
TRBV14	NA	TRBJ1-2	NA	CASSPTGVIYGYTF	TGTGCCAGCAGCCCAACAGGTGTGATCTATGGCTACACCTTC
TRBV4-3	NA	TRBJ1-3	NA	CASSQALTESGNTIYF	TGCGCCAGCAGCCAAGCTCTCACAGAATCTGGAAACACCATATATTTT
TRBV7-2	few	TRBJ1-6	TRBD1	CASRLGTGQNSPLHF	TGTGCCAGCAGGCTCGGGACAGGGCAAAATTCACCCCTCCACTTT
TRBV13	NA	TRBJ2-7	NA	CASSPWGEVYEQYF	TGTGCCAGCAGTCCCTGGGGAGAAGTCTACGAGCAGTACTTC
TRBV5-5	NA	TRBJ1-1	NA	CASSSPPQTEAFF	TGTGCCAGCAGCTCGCCCCCTCAGACTGAAGCTTTCTTT
TRBV4-2	NA	TRBJ1-1	TRBD1	CASSHKTGAAGAFF	TGTGCCAGCAGCCATAAGACAGGGGCGGCGGGCGCTTTCTTT
TRBV6-6	NA	TRBJ1-1	NA	CASTRGSMNTEAFF	TGTGCCAGCACCAGAGGGAGTATGAACACTGAAGCTTTCTTT
TRBV6-6	NA	TRBJ2-2	TRBD1	CASKTGETGELFF	TGTGCCAGTAAAACAGGGGAAACCGGGGAGCTGTTTTTT
TRBV9	NA	TRBJ1-3	NA	CASSGEGLSGNTIYF	TGTGCCAGCAGCGGCGAGGGTCTCTCTGGAAACACCATATATTTT
TRBV5-5	NA	TRBJ2-1	NA	CASSRGYGSYNEQFF	TGTGCCAGCAGCCGAGGGTACGGCTCCTACAATGAGCAGTTCTTC
TRBV15	NA	TRBJ2-2	NA	CATSRVGGRDTGELFF	TGTGCCACCAGCAGAGTCGGAGGGCGAGACACCGGGGAGCTGTTTTTT
TRBV4-1	once	TRBJ2-1	TRBD2	CASSPQPGTTNDNEQFF	TGCGCCAGCAGCCCTCAGCCGGGGACTACAAACGACAATGAGCAGTTCTTC
TRBV6-5	NA	TRBJ2-6	NA	CASSYGGAGANVLTF	TGTGCCAGCAGTTACGGCGGCGCTGGGGCCAACGTCCTGACTTTC
TRBV2	NA	TRBJ2-2	TRBD1	CASRLQGHGELFF	TGTGCCAGCAGACTACAGGGGCACGGGGAGCTGTTTTTT
TRBV28	NA	TRBJ2-7	TRBD2	CASSPVYSGGGSYEQYF	TGTGCCAGCAGCCCCGTATACAGCGGGGGAGGCTCCTACGAGCAGTACTTC
TRBV28	once	TRBJ2-4	NA	CASSPPHSPGIQYF	TGTGCCAGCAGCCCCCCGCATTCGCCCGGGATTCAGTACTTC
TRBV6-1	NA	TRBJ1-3	TRBD1	CASSWDRGNTIYF	TGTGCCAGCAGTTGGGACAGAGGAAACACCATATATTTT
TRBV9	NA	TRBJ2-5	NA	CASSLQGTLQETQYF	TGTGCCAGCAGCTTACAGGGAACCCTACAAGAGACCCAGTACTTC
TRBV11-2	NA	TRBJ2-1	TRBD1	CASSLSGQILSRKFF	TGTGCCAGCAGCTTATCGGGACAGATTCTTTCGCGCAAGTTCTTC
TRBV5-1	NA	TRBJ2-5	TRBD2	CASSSQKGAGATQYF	TGCGCCAGCAGCTCCCAGAAGGGAGCGGGGGCGACCCAGTACTTC
TRBV7-9	NA	TRBJ2-2	TRBD2	CATSRGVTGELFF	TGTGCCACCTCGCGGGGGGTCACCGGGGAGCTGTTTTTT
TRBV5-1	NA	TRBJ2-3	TRBD2	CASSPATSGGAQYF	TGCGCCAGCAGCCCGGCGACTAGCGGTGGTGCGCAGTATTTT
TRBV6-5	few	TRBJ1-1	NA	CASSGGRNTEAFF	TGTGCCAGCAGCGGAGGGAGGAACACTGAAGCTTTCTTT
TRBV6-1	NA	TRBJ1-3	NA	CASSDGKFSGNTIYF	TGTGCCAGCAGTGACGGGAAGTTCTCTGGAAACACCATATATTTT
TRBV7-9	once	TRBJ1-2	NA	CASSFQGTGGYTF	TGTGCCAGCAGCTTTCAGGGTACCGGTGGCTACACCTTC
TRBV29-1	once	TRBJ1-2	NA	CSVVSNYGYTF	TGCAGCGTTGTCAGTAACTATGGCTACACCTTC
TRBV25-1	NA	TRBJ1-1	TRBD1	CASSGGGTGSPEAFF	TGTGCCAGCAGTGGGGGTGGGACAGGGAGTCCTGAAGCTTTCTTT
TRBV5-4	NA	TRBJ1-4	TRBD1	CASSSTTGGLSEKLFF	TGTGCCAGCAGCTCTACAACAGGGGGATTAAGTGAAAAACTGTTTTTT
TRBV28	NA	TRBJ2-7	TRBD2	CASSLKWGGSYEQYF	TGTGCCAGCAGTTTAAAGTGGGGGGGGTCCTACGAGCAGTACTTC
TRBV21-1	NA	TRBJ2-7	NA	CASSTCFEGDLDRGPGQGAREQYF	TGTGCCAGCAGCACCTGCTTCGAAGGGGACCTGGATAGGGGACCGGGACAGGGGGCCCGGGAGCAGTACTTC
TRBV7-2	NA	TRBJ2-1	NA	CASSRPGLEEQFF	TGTGCCAGCAGCCGGCCGGGACTCGAAGAGCAGTTCTTC
TRBV6-5	NA	TRBJ1-3	TRBD1	CASSYEYRGRNTIYF	TGTGCCAGCAGTTACGAGTACAGGGGCCGCAACACCATATATTTT
TRBV19	NA	TRBJ1-2	NA	CASSIDHPGNYGYTF	TGTGCCAGTAGTATAGATCATCCAGGGAACTATGGCTACACCTTC
TRBV27	once	TRBJ2-2	NA	CASSSGGELFF	TGTGCCAGCAGTTCAGGGGGGGAGCTGTTTTTT
TRBV4-3	NA	TRBJ1-2	NA	CASSVTGSYGYTF	TGCGCCAGCAGCGTGACAGGATCCTATGGCTACACCTTC